Given below is one TCR beta chain in context. No antigen is known for it. Nothing much larger sits one base from this clone, and base qualities are not available. This specimen comes from a study of shared clonotypes between healthy human individuals (dated by TCRdb to the early 2020s). For the wider study: The cohort included a few men and a couple of women between 18 and 49 years of age. To increase sequencing depth and limit assay-specific biases, different laboratories used diverse techniques to prepare libraries and sequence TCR repertoires. To estimate repertoire size and how much clonotype sharing occurs between individuals, the study deeply sequenced the blood TCR repertoires of about five healthy adults. Each donor's leukapheresis produced roughly between about 0.85 and 10 billion PBMCs. For each donor, CD4 naive and CD4 memory were each given three plates, CD8 naive was given two plates, and CD8 memory was given one plate. Paper-wide results and their limitations: Incomplete sequencing was indicated by rarefaction of sorted-subset datasets, despite the large sequencing depth. Larger estimated clonotype richness was generally found for naive subsets than for memory subsets. Across a few donors, approximately 5% of naive CD4, around 3.3% of naive CD8, around 2.5% of memory CD4, and roughly 0.4% of memory CD8 clonotypes were shared. The small number of donors limited the genetic and exposure-history diversity represented. Clonotypes shared by all four sorted-subset donors showed higher generation probabilities than non-shared clonotypes. Based on pairwise subsampling, the degree of clonotype sharing among donors was expected to be affected by sequencing depth. Only blood was sampled, and tissue TCR repertoires likely differ from those in blood.

CD8 naive samples were CD45RO-negative cells positively selected for CCR7, giving a CD45RA+CCR7+ population that excluded TemRA cells. Donors were healthy HIV-negative adults with no recently reported acute infections or vaccinations. All donors were Caucasian adults living in Nashville, Tennessee, USA. After blood collection by leukapheresis, PBMCs were isolated using Ficoll-Histopaque density gradient centrifugation and then cryopreserved in the vapor phase of liquid nitrogen. Analytical flow cytometry was used to check the purity and quantity of every magnetically sorted T cell population. Genomic DNA was isolated from each sorted fraction and quantified by UV absorbance on a Nanodrop 2000c. From the cysteine up to the phenylalanine, the CDR3 has a length of 16 residues. Only the CDR3 region is kept as DNA, spanning 48 bases read in frame from base 1. The V end gives up 9 bases and the J end 2 bases, leaving 10 bases in the junction not matched to a gene. CDR1 ENHRY and CDR2 SYGVKD were looked up in the germline V gene.

Using the deep immunoSEQ assay, TCR CDR3 regions were amplified from genomic DNA by multiplex PCR. Extracted genomic DNA from each cell subset was spread evenly across all wells of several immunoSEQ 96-well plates, with each plate serving as a replicate. For sorted subsets, roughly 200 ng of genomic DNA, equivalent to 25,000 to 35,000 T cell genomes, went into each replicate PCR. Purified libraries were quantified with a Qubit 3.0 fluorometer, sized on a Bioanalyzer 2100, and re-quantified with the KAPA Library Quantification kit. A separate single-read 150-cycle Illumina NextSeq 550 flow cell was used to sequence each immunoSEQ 96-well plate. Under the source paper's analysis protocol: The immunoSEQ output contained only junctional sequences without quality scores, so filtering could not match that applied to full-length reads. To assign V/J genes and CDR3, sequences were annotated using PyIR, a Python wrapper for IgBLAST v1.9, with IMGT germline references. Reads were filtered out if the reads had weak V/J assignments (E-value above 1e-6), no CDR3, stop codons, out-of-frame junctions, or ambiguous translated residues. V3J clonotypes were defined as sequences sharing the same inferred V gene, J gene, and CDR3 amino acid sequence. Percentage overlap between repertoires was calculated by dividing the number of shared unique clonotypes by the size of the smaller repertoire. Repertoire richness was assessed with RTK rarefaction, the Chao1 estimator, and Recon v2.1 estimates of unobserved clonotypes. Generation probabilities for all TCRbeta clonotypes obtained by the gDNA method from four donors were computed using OLGA. Sourced from immuneACCESS, this table was stored by TCRdb with only in-frame sequences that have V and J called. A share of the clones is absent; for the studies checked, an unresolved V gene accounts for under half, and the remainder has no known explanation. Clonal size and the V and J genes are those of that table, whereas D and trimming came from the DNA. This sample gives about 2.2 million clones in total; just under 95% of them show up just once. The ten largest clones capture around 1.7% of the sample.

The origin of this receptor is a man in his late teens or twenties in good health. Some clones in this sample may be carry-over from other donors' samples. Source material: naive CD8+ T cells from PBMCs. What this sample's cell subset or site label stands for: CD45RA+CCR7+. This receptor chain uses TRBV10-3 and TRBJ2-7; 13 bases in between match TRBD2. The nucleotides read TGTGCCATTCAAGGACTAGCGGGAGTTCCCCCCTACGAGCAGTACTTC. Its protein is CAIQGLAGVPPYEQYF.